Shown below are 13 T cell receptor beta chains from a single sample sequenced in a study of T-cell reconstitution after alpha-beta-depleted transplantation in children. During its preparation, the TCRbeta library received unique molecular identifiers. Using its own MiXCR run on the PCR reads, TCRdb lists one record per CDR3 protein. The sample lists about 980,000 distinct CDR3 sequences, about 30% seen once, with 28% in the top ten. Sequencing used PBMCs, mostly from graft donor cells, obtained 360 days after TCRalphabeta/CD19-depleted stem cell transplant. These receptor sequences come from a boy in the first two years of life who had a stem cell transplant for SCID, so the T cells may come from the graft donor.

CDR3 sequence reads: CASSPYPQGPYEQYF. Here the CDR3 DNA reads TGTGCCAGCAGCCCCTACCCGCAGGGGCCCTACGAGCAGTACTTC. The rearrangement links TRBV7-8 to TRBJ2-7, with a possible D match to TRBD1 (6 bases). CDR1 is SGHVS, CDR2 FQNEAQ, per germline. The V gene lost 5 bases and the J gene lost 2 bases, with 16 bases spanning the gap. This CDR3 is built from 15 residues.

This clonotype turned up a few times. The chain is built from TRBV3-1 and TRBJ2-3; D remains unclear. Germline assignment: CDR1 LGHDT and CDR2 YNNKEL (reference sequence). V lost 0 bases, J lost 6 bases, and 10 bases lay in between. The CDR3 spans 14 residues. CDR3 residues: CASSQEEAIDTQYF. In DNA, the CDR3 is TGTGCCAGCAGCCAAGAAGAGGCAATCGATACGCAGTATTTT.

This clonotype was counted between two and nine times. The V gene is TRBV20-1, the J gene TRBJ2-2, with D perhaps TRBD1 (6 bases). This CDR3 has 13 amino acids. Germline CDR1 and CDR2: DFQATT and SNEGSKA (reference sequence). Trimming removed 4 bases at V and 1 base at J, with 7 bases between. The CDR3 coding sequence is TGCAGTGCTATGGACAGGAACACCGGGGAGCTGTTTTTT. Encoded protein: CSAMDRNTGELFF.

This clonotype occurred a few times. DNA for the CDR3: TGTGCTAGTGGTCCAGGGACGGCCCTGGGGGAAAAACTGTTTTTT. Its protein product is CASGPGTALGEKLFF. V gene TRBV12-5 combines with J gene TRBJ1-4, with D possibly matching TRBD1 (5 bases). The CDR3 has 15 amino acids. V gave up 5 bases and J gave up 8 bases, with 18 bases separating them. Germline CDR1 and CDR2: LGHNT and FRNRAP.

This chain connects TRBV12-3 or TRBV12-4 to TRBJ2-2; D is undetermined. The CDR3 has 12 residues. The V end was cut by 6 bases, the J end by 6 bases, with 8 bases between. The CDR3 loop is CASRVQPGELFF. In DNA form, the CDR3 reads TGTGCCAGCAGGGTGCAGCCCGGGGAGCTGTTTTTT.

With regard to this clonotype: A read error is possible here, since a much larger clone lies one base away. V gene TRBV29-1 combines with J gene TRBJ2-1; D is uncertain. CDR1 SQVTM and CDR2 ANQGSEA come from the germline V gene. Trimming left V 0 bases short and J 7 bases short, with 13 bases between. The CDR3 is made up of 14 amino acids. The CDR3 is CSVEEFRTANEQFF. CDR3 in DNA: TGCAGCGTTGAAGAGTTCCGGACCGCTAATGAGCAGTTCTTC.

This clonotype was seen many times. One base away lies a much larger clone, so this may be a sequencing read error. The chain couples TRBV12-3 or TRBV12-4 to TRBJ2-3; D gene unclear. V lost 7 bases, J lost 2 bases, and 4 bases lay in between. The CDR3 sequence is 11 residues long. DNA for the CDR3: TGTGCCAGCACCCACACAGATACGCAGTATTTT. This codes for CASTHTDTQYF.

This clonotype was detected many times. This chain connects TRBV10-2 to TRBJ1-4, with TRBD1 matching 9 bases. The ends lost 5 bases at V and 4 bases at J; junction bases unmatched: 5. Germline lookup yields CDR1 WSHSY and CDR2 SAAADI. The CDR3 sequence is 15 residues long. The CDR3 bases are TGCGCCAGCAGTCACAGGGGGCGGGTTAATGAAAAACTGTTTTTT. Translating gives CASSHRGRVNEKLFF.

The chain joins TRBV23-1 to TRBJ1-5, with TRBD1 matching over 7 bases. Being an ORF, TRBV23-1 has a function that is uncertain. The CDR3 is made up of 14 amino acids. Losses at the gene ends were 11 bases for V and 0 bases for J; bases not matched to a gene: 7. DNA of the CDR3: TGCGCCCGAACCCGGGACAGTAGCAATCAGCCCCAGCATTTT. Translating gives CARTRDSSNQPQHF.

This clonotype was found many times. This chain joins TRBV20-1 and TRBJ2-2; unclear D gene. V lost 3 bases and J 0 bases, leaving 11 bases between the germline ends. The germline V gene encodes CDR1 DFQATT and CDR2 SNEGSKA (reference sequence). This CDR3 spans 15 amino acids. CDR3 residues: CSARGRATNTGELFF. The CDR3, as DNA: TGCAGTGCTAGGGGAAGGGCCACGAACACCGGGGAGCTGTTTTTT.

This clonotype was observed a single time. The gene calls are TRBV21-1 and TRBJ1-5. TRBV21-1 has pseudogene status. The CDR3 loop spans 15 amino acids. CDR3 in DNA: TGTGCCAGCGCCAGGGTCGGCAGGGAAAATCAGCCCCAGCATTTT. Translated: CASARVGRENQPQHF.

The CDR3 bases are TGCAGTGCTAGACTTATAATCAGCGGGGGGGGAGTGACAGATACGCAGTATTTT. This codes for CSARLIISGGGVTDTQYF. The genes are TRBV20-1 and TRBJ2-3, with TRBD2 matching over 10 bases. V gave up 2 bases and J gave up 3 bases; unmatched junction bases: 14. The CDR3 covers 18 residues. Germline assignment: CDR1 DFQATT and CDR2 SNEGSKA (reference sequence).

This rearrangement joins TRBV11-2 to TRBJ2-7; TRBD1 or TRBD2 may be the D gene (5 bases each). Germline V gene data show CDR1 as SGHAT and CDR2 as FQNNGV. Trimming removed 2 bases at V and 3 bases at J, with 17 bases between. The CDR3 extends over 16 amino acids. The CDR3 is CASSLSSGWQGYEQYF. The CDR3 nucleotides read TGTGCCAGCAGCTTAAGTTCGGGGTGGCAGGGCTACGAGCAGTACTTC.